This T cell receptor beta chain is from a study of blood T cells in healthy people across ages. This clonotype has a handful of counts. A second about 7 to 12 cycle PCR used barcoded and J-beta primers. TCRdb used MiXCR to reprocess the 5' RACE reads, holding one entry per CDR3 protein. The data hold roughly 830,000 distinct CDR3 sequences, with approximately 67% observed a single time. CDR1 is LGHDT and CDR2 is YNNKEL in the germline V gene (reference sequence). The ends were cut back, 0 bases at V and 7 bases at J, with 22 bases in the middle. CDR3 size: 18 residues. The V gene is TRBV3-1, the J gene TRBJ2-1, with D possibly being TRBD2 (5 bases). Sequencing was carried out using blood. The sequence derives from a man in his thirties or forties in good health. DNA for the CDR3: TGTGCCAGCAGCCAAGATGACACCCACTCGCGGACTGGGAATGAGCAGTTCTTC. Translation gives CASSQDDTHSRTGNEQFF.